The next 26 T cell receptor beta chains were all read from a single sample in a study of blood T cell repertoires in COVID-19. TCRdb's table, derived via immunoSEQ multiplex PCR, lists solely in-frame clones and lacks some. The sample shows about 230,000 clones, just over 85% of them seen only once. The specimen was peripheral blood. These receptors came from a middle-aged man with COVID-19, enrolled during active disease.

Details on this clone: Other DNA sequences in the sample encode the same CDR3. V and J are TRBV30 and TRBJ1-5; D is ambiguous. CDR1 is GTSNPN and CDR2 is SVGIG in the germline V gene (reference sequence). The V gene lost 0 bases and the J gene lost 0 bases, with 9 bases spanning the gap. This CDR3 region has 15 residues. CDR3 nucleotides: TGTGCCTGGAGTGTACCAGCGGGTAGCAATCAGCCCCAGCATTTT. Protein: CAWSVPAGSNQPQHF. Complete variable domain (other parts from reference TRBV30 and TRBJ1-5): SQTIHQWPATLVQPVGSPLSLECTVEGTSNPNLYWYRQAAGRGLQLLFYSVGIGQISSEVPQNLSASRPQDRQFILSSKKLLLSDSGFYLCAWSVPAGSNQPQHFGDGTRLSIL.

Of note for this clone: Different DNA sequences within this sample yield the same CDR3. This chain connects TRBV2 to TRBJ1-5, with no clear D. The CDR3 consists of 16 residues. The germline gives CDR1 SNHLY, CDR2 FYNNEI. V was trimmed by 0 bases and J by 1 base, leaving 10 bases between them. The DNA for the CDR3 is TGTGCCAGCAGTGAAGCGGGTGGAGAAAGCAATCAGCCCCAGCATTTT. It encodes CASSEAGGESNQPQHF.

This rearrangement joins TRBV3-1 (or the pseudogene TRBV3-2) to TRBJ1-2; 8 nucleotides align to TRBD1. The CDR3 sequence is 15 residues long. The trim removed 7 bases at V and 7 bases at J, leaving 14 bases unmatched. Germline assignment: CDR1 LGHDT and CDR2 YNNKEL (reference sequence). CDR3 sequence (DNA): TGTGCCAGCACCCCCAACAGGGGGGGGTATGTTGGCTACACCTTC. It yields the protein CASTPNRGGYVGYTF.

This sequence joins TRBV11-1 and TRBJ2-1; TRBD1 is a possible D gene (5 bases). The CDR3 spans 15 residues. Deletions cut 0 bases from V and 8 bases from J, with 14 bases between. Germline CDR1 and CDR2: SGHAT and FQDESV (reference sequence). CDR3 loop: CASSLAPAGLDEQFF. For the CDR3, the DNA is TGTGCCAGCAGCTTAGCGCCGGCAGGGCTGGATGAGCAGTTCTTC.

A few counts support this clone. V gene TRBV29-1 combines with J gene TRBJ1-1; a possible D gene is TRBD1 (6 bases). Germline V gene sequence: CDR1 SQVTM, CDR2 ANQGSEA. The ends were cut back, 4 bases at V and 3 bases at J, with 12 bases in the middle. The CDR3 length is 13 residues. The CDR3, as DNA: TGCAGCGTTGCACAGGGAACTGACACTGAAGCTTTCTTT. Translated: CSVAQGTDTEAFF.

This chain joins TRBV19 and TRBJ2-4, with TRBD1 matching 9 bases. The junction had 4 bases not matched to a gene; V was cut back by 4 bases and J by 0 bases. The CDR3 contains 16 residues. The germline gives CDR1 LNHDA, CDR2 SQIVND (reference sequence). CDR3: CASSTQGAIAKNIQYF. The CDR3 region has the DNA TGTGCCAGTAGTACACAGGGGGCTATAGCCAAAAACATTCAGTACTTC.

The sample holds a few counts of this clone. The chain combines TRBV27 with TRBJ1-2; TRBD1 is a possible D gene (6 bases). The V and J ends lost 6 bases and 8 bases respectively, with 22 bases between them. The germline V gene encodes CDR1 MNHEY and CDR2 SMNVEV (reference sequence). CDR3 length equals 15 residues. The chain's CDR3 is CASRSAGTSFGGYTF. The CDR3 region has the DNA TGTGCCAGCAGGTCTGCCGGGACATCCTTCGGCGGCTACACCTTC.

The chain joins TRBV18 to TRBJ2-2, with 7 bases identical to TRBD2. The J segment lost 1 base and the V segment lost 3 bases, leaving 5 bases of the junction unmatched. Germline V gene lookup returns CDR1 KGHSH and CDR2 LQKENI. The CDR3 is 16 residues long. CDR3 sequence: CASSPTLAQNTGELFF. The CDR3 nucleotides are TGTGCCAGCTCACCGACACTAGCGCAGAACACCGGGGAGCTGTTTTTT. Based on the CDR3 plus reference TRBV18 and TRBJ2-2, the full variable domain is NAGVMQNPRHLVRRRGQEARLRCSPMKGHSHVYWYRQLPEEGLKFMVYLQKENIIDESGMPKERFSAEFPKEGPSILRIQQVVRGDSAAYFCASSPTLAQNTGELFFGEGSRLTVL.

The chain links TRBV29-1 to TRBJ1-1; D is possibly TRBD1 (6 bases). Germline values: CDR1 SQVTM, CDR2 ANQGSEA. V lost 7 bases to trimming and J lost 1 base, with 16 bases between them. The CDR3 loop spans 14 amino acids. For the CDR3, the DNA is TGCAGCGCCGCAAGGCGGACAGCGAACACTGAAGCTTTCTTT. Translating it yields CSAARRTANTEAFF.

This CDR3 is CASGALLPFMNTEAFF. The CDR3 DNA reads as TGTGCCAGCGGGGCGCTACTTCCGTTCATGAACACTGAAGCTTTCTTT. The V gene is TRBV21-1, the J gene TRBJ1-1; the table's D call TRBD1 went unverified against the DNA. TRBV21-1 is a pseudogene segment. The CDR3 extends over 16 amino acids.

The genes are TRBV10-3 and TRBJ1-1; a possible D gene is TRBD1 (5 bases). V was clipped by 3 bases and J by 6 bases, with 14 bases between them. Germline V gene data show CDR1 as ENHRY and CDR2 as SYGVKD. This CDR3 contains 14 residues. The CDR3 DNA reads as TGTGCCATCAGTGAAGGGGCGCGAAATCCTGAAGCTTTCTTT. This gives the protein CAISEGARNPEAFF.

The chain recombines TRBV7-9 with TRBJ2-1; TRBD2 matches at 8 bases. V trimming: 5 bases; J trimming: 7 bases; junction bases outside the gene matches: 19. Germline assignment: CDR1 SEHNR and CDR2 FQNEAQ (reference sequence). The CDR3 spans 18 residues. CDR3 in amino acids: CASSPILGGSSGTNEQFF. In DNA, the CDR3 is TGTGCCAGCAGCCCGATTCTCGGCGGTAGTAGCGGGACTAATGAGCAGTTCTTC.

This clone appeared a single time. Here the CDR3 reads CSATGTEASTNEKLFF. The CDR3 coding sequence is TGCAGCGCCACCGGGACAGAAGCTTCAACTAATGAAAAACTGTTTTTT. This sequence joins TRBV29-1 and TRBJ1-4; 7 bases align to TRBD1. V was clipped by 7 bases and J by 0 bases; unmatched bases: 11. The CDR3 has 16 residues. Germline lookup yields CDR1 SQVTM and CDR2 ANQGSEA.

The rearrangement joins TRBV24-1 to TRBJ2-1; D perhaps matches TRBD1 (6 bases). This CDR3 region has 14 residues. Germline CDR1 and CDR2: KGHDR and SFDVKD. Between the trimmed V and J ends, which lost 1 base and 6 bases, there was a span of 9 bases. CDR3 amino acids: CATSDFQGSNEQFF. The CDR3 region has the DNA TGTGCCACCAGTGATTTTCAGGGGAGCAATGAGCAGTTCTTC.

J is TRBJ2-2 and V is TRBV3-1 (or the pseudogene TRBV3-2); 7 bases line up with TRBD2. Germline V CDR1 and CDR2: LGHDT, YNNKEL (reference sequence). CDR3 size: 18 residues. V lost 4 bases and J lost 0; bases outside the gene matches: 11. In DNA, the CDR3 is TGTGCCAGCAGCCCATCAACACCCAGCGGGGCGAACACCGGGGAGCTGTTTTTT. Residues: CASSPSTPSGANTGELFF.

This rearrangement joins TRBV6-6 to TRBJ1-6, with TRBD1 matching over 7 bases. V dropped 11 bases and J dropped 6; count of bases not matched to a gene: 7. Germline CDR1 is MNHNY and CDR2 is SVGAGI (reference sequence). This CDR3 has 13 residues. The CDR3 DNA is TGTGCCGGAGGGACAGACGGTAATTCACCCCTCCACTTT. It yields the protein CAGGTDGNSPLHF.

The rearrangement uses TRBV7-8 and TRBJ1-4; 10 bases are shared with TRBD1. CDR3 size: 14 residues. Germline V lookup: CDR1 SGHVS, CDR2 FQNEAQ. The V gene end was trimmed by 4 bases and the J gene end by 8 bases; junction bases not matched to a gene: 4. The CDR3 protein is CASSWTGGGEKLFF. In nucleotides, the CDR3 is TGTGCCAGCAGCTGGACAGGGGGTGGGGAAAAACTGTTTTTT.

The V and J genes are TRBV7-9 and TRBJ2-7; D might be TRBD1 (6 bases). CDR1 and CDR2 from the germline V gene are SEHNR and FQNEAQ (reference sequence). The CDR3 totals 16 residues. The germline V and J ends were trimmed by 5 bases and 0 bases, with 17 bases remaining between them. The CDR3 nucleotides are TGTGCCAGCAGCCGCGTACAGGGCCCAATCTCCTACGAGCAGTACTTC. Encoded protein: CASSRVQGPISYEQYF.

This chain links TRBV5-1 with TRBJ1-4; TRBD1 might be the D (6 bases). Trimming removed 3 bases at V and 0 bases at J, with 15 bases between. From germline, CDR1 is SGHRS and CDR2 YFSETQ. The CDR3 runs 17 residues. The DNA of the CDR3 is TGCGCCAGCAGCTCCCGGGACACATCTGCAACTAATGAAAAACTGTTTTTT. Translation: CASSSRDTSATNEKLFF.

The V gene is TRBV19, the J gene TRBJ1-1, with D possibly TRBD1 on 6 matching bases. CDR1 is LNHDA and CDR2 is SQIVND in the germline V gene (reference sequence). This CDR3 spans 16 amino acids. Trimming stripped 1 base from V and 4 bases from J, with 16 bases between. CDR3 sequence (DNA): TGTGCCAGTAGTATAGTGGGCGCCAGGGGTTCCACTGAAGCTTTCTTT. It yields the protein CASSIVGARGSTEAFF. Full variable domain (remainder filled in from reference TRBV19 and TRBJ1-1): DGGITQSPKYLFRKEGQNVTLSCEQNLNHDAMYWYRQDPGQGLRLIYYSQIVNDFQKGDIAEGYSVSREKKESFPLTVTSAQKNPTAFYLCASSIVGARGSTEAFFGQGTRLTVV.

The chain carries TRBV6-4 and TRBJ1-1; 7 bases are a match to TRBD1. The germline V gene encodes CDR1 MRHNA and CDR2 SNTAGT. The CDR3 is made up of 14 amino acids. Germline trimming cut 0 bases from V and 7 bases from J; bases unmatched to any gene: 5. The CDR3 sequence is CASSDSGDSHEAFF. Here the CDR3 DNA reads TGTGCCAGCAGTGACTCGGGGGACAGCCATGAAGCTTTCTTT.

The chain combines TRBV27 with TRBJ2-7; D is uncertain. Looked up from germline, CDR1 is MNHEY and CDR2 is SMNVEV (reference sequence). This CDR3 comprises 14 residues. Trimming cost V 3 bases and J 0 bases, with 9 bases left between them. DNA of the CDR3: TGTGCCAGCAGTTTTCTCACCAGCTCCTACGAGCAGTACTTC. Its protein product is CASSFLTSSYEQYF.

This clone has a single count. The chain carries TRBV11-2 and TRBJ1-1; TRBD1 might be the D (5 bases). There are 13 residues in the CDR3. Germline V gives CDR1 SGHAT, CDR2 FQNNGV. Trimming stripped 5 bases from V and 4 bases from J, with 11 bases between. CDR3 nucleotides: TGTGCCAGCAGCACGACAGAGACCACTGAAGCTTTCTTT. It is translated as CASSTTETTEAFF.

The J gene is TRBJ2-1, the V gene TRBV28; 7 bases are shared with TRBD1. After removal of 7 bases from V and 0 bases from J, the junction contained 3 bases not matched to a gene. The V gene's germline CDR1 is MDHEN and CDR2 SYDVKM. The CDR3 is made up of 14 amino acids. For the CDR3, the DNA is TGTGCCAGCACGGGGACAGACTCCTACAATGAGCAGTTCTTC. Protein sequence: CASTGTDSYNEQFF.

This sequence joins TRBV2 and TRBJ1-6; TRBD1 agrees at 9 bases. This CDR3 is 16 amino acids long. Losses at the gene ends were 6 bases for V and 0 bases for J; bases not matched to a gene: 3. Germline CDR1 is SNHLY and CDR2 is FYNNEI. CDR3 sequence (DNA): TGTGCCAGCAGAGGGACAGGGAGCTCCTATAATTCACCCCTCCACTTT. The encoded protein is CASRGTGSSYNSPLHF.

V gene TRBV2 combines with J gene TRBJ2-3, with TRBD1 matching over 9 bases. V lost 0 bases, J lost 8 bases, and 3 bases stayed unmatched. The CDR3 runs to 14 residues. CDR1 and CDR2 (germline): SNHLY, FYNNEI. CDR3 DNA: TGTGCCAGCAGTGAAGCTGGGGACAGGGCTACGCAGTATTTT. The encoded protein is CASSEAGDRATQYF.